A selection of T cell receptor beta chains follows, all from one sample in a study of T cell responses to AZD1222 COVID-19 vaccine. Using immunoSEQ multiplex PCR, the repertoire was profiled, and TCRdb retains in-frame clones only, with some absent. The data hold roughly 80,000 clones, with approximately 90% observed a single time. The material sequenced was peripheral blood, taken 28 days after the second AZD1222 dose. All receptors come from an adult who received the AZD1222 COVID-19 vaccine. Each CDR3 is given with its conserved first and last residue.

j_gene | v_gene | CDR3aa
TRBJ2-2 | TRBV11-3 | CASSLDLRGRFRNTGELFF
TRBJ1-6 | TRBV7-3 | CASSANSHSPLHF
TRBJ1-1 | TRBV29-1 | CSVATGARNTEAFF
TRBJ1-3 | TRBV19 | CATSTGTASYSGNTIYF
TRBJ2-1 | TRBV24-1 | CATGQGVNEQFF
TRBJ1-2 | TRBV29-1 | CSVENLSGGNYGYTF
TRBJ2-1 | TRBV15 | CATSRDRDGSYNEQFF
TRBJ2-7 | TRBV6-2/TRBV6-3 | CASSWRGWRYEQYF
TRBJ2-3 | TRBV7-2 | CASSSRSGGTGDTQYF
TRBJ1-1 | TRBV9 | CASSPFLGTGDMNTEAFF
TRBJ1-6 | TRBV27 | CASTGGYNSPLHF
TRBJ2-7 | TRBV11-3 | CASSRGQGAEEQYF
TRBJ1-6 | TRBV7-3 | CASSSRDGNSPLHF
TRBJ2-7 | TRBV7-8 | CASSLSGGASEQYF
TRBJ2-2 | TRBV19 | CASSRRGGQVNTGELFF
TRBJ1-1 | TRBV11-3 | CASSLNTEAFF
TRBJ2-1 | TRBV5-1 | CASAKRVGNEQFF
TRBJ1-2 | TRBV10-3 | CAISAGAKFDRLRNYGYTF
TRBJ2-1 | TRBV11-3 | CASSLEQGPMLGEQFF
TRBJ2-3 | TRBV11-3 | CASSLIRTSDTQYF
TRBJ1-5 | TRBV29-1 | CSVETGGADQPQHF
TRBJ1-2 | TRBV12-5 | CASGHSNYGYTF
TRBJ1-3 | TRBV2 | CASRGVGQGSGNTIYF
TRBJ1-3 | TRBV19 | CASSTGDDSGNTIYF
TRBJ1-2 | TRBV3-1/TRBV3-2 | CASSLDRVPTF
TRBJ2-1 | TRBV5-8 | CASSRLSGDDEQFF
TRBJ2-7 | TRBV5-1 | CASSSRAGSSYEQYF
TRBJ2-1 | TRBV24-1 | CATSDGNRLEQFF
TRBJ1-5 | TRBV7-3 | CASSVYSNQPQHF
TRBJ2-3 | TRBV18 | CASSRLDSGGDTDTQYF
TRBJ2-1 | TRBV10-3 | CAISGLAGDRGEQFF
TRBJ2-7 | TRBV29-1 | CSVRQADYEQYF
TRBJ2-1 | TRBV2 | CASTSGLYNEQFF
TRBJ2-2 | TRBV3-1/TRBV3-2 | CASSQDPQAHTGELFF
TRBJ1-2 | TRBV27 | CASSLSRGTGGYTF
TRBJ1-1 | TRBV7-2 | CASSLGGDRALASTEAFF
TRBJ2-7 | TRBV5-4 | CASSSTSGDVYEQYF
TRBJ2-1 | TRBV6-5 | CASSYRDSYNEQFF
TRBJ1-1 | TRBV28 | CASRSGKGAEAFF
TRBJ2-5 | TRBV30 | CAWSVNALAKGETQYF
TRBJ1-2 | TRBV13 | CASSLGSPGYGYTF